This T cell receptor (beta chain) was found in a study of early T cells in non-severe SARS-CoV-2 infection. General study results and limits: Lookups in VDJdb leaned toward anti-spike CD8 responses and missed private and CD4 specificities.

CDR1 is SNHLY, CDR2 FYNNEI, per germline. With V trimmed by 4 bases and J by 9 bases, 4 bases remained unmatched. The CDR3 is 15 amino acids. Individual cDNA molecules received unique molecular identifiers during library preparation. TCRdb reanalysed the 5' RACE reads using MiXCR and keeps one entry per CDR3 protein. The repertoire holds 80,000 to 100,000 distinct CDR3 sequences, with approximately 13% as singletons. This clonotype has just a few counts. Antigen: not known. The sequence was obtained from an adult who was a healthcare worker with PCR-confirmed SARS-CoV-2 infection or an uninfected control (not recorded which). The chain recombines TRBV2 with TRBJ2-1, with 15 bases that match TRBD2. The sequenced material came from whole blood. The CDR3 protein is CASSGTSGRGSEQFF. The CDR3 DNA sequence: TGTGCCAGCAGTGGGACTAGCGGGAGGGGTAGTGAGCAGTTCTTC. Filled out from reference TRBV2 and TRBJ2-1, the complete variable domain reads EPEVTQTPSHQVTQMGQEVILRCVPISNHLYFYWYRQILGQKVEFLVSFYNNEISEKSEIFDDQFSVERPDGSNFTLKIRSTKLEDSAMYFCASSGTSGRGSEQFFGPGTRLTVL.